What follows are 6 T cell receptor beta chains derived from one specimen sequenced in a study of cytomegalovirus exposure and HLA in healthy donors. Vbeta (60) and Jbeta (13) primers were used in the PCR. TCRdb keeps only in-frame clones here, not all; method: immunoSEQ multiplex PCR. Of under 150,000 clones in the sample, roughly 88% were seen once. The sequencing sample was made of PBMCs. The receptors shown here come from a man aged 45 to 65 in good health and CMV-seronegative.

This rearrangement joins TRBV9 to TRBJ1-6; 8 positions agree with TRBD1. The CDR3 consists of 16 residues. Trimming took 0 bases from V and 7 from J; bases not matched to a gene: 6. Germline CDR1 and CDR2: SGDLS and YYNGEE. The CDR3 loop is CASSVGGTGLNSPLHF. CDR3 DNA: TGTGCCAGCAGCGTAGGGGGGACAGGCTTGAATTCACCCCTCCACTTT.

This chain joins TRBV6-1 and TRBJ2-7, with 10 nucleotides matching TRBD1. The CDR3 length is 15 residues. V was clipped by 1 base and J by 6 bases; unmatched bases: 6. CDR1 and CDR2 (germline): MNHNS, SASEGT. CDR3 protein: CASSEEEGTGVEQYF. CDR3 bases: TGTGCCAGCAGTGAAGAAGAGGGGACAGGGGTCGAGCAGTACTTC.

The chain carries TRBV4-1 and TRBJ2-5, with TRBD2 matching over 7 bases. The tail of the sequence fits TRBJ2-7 better, so the J call may be wrong. Germline V lookup: CDR1 MGHRA, CDR2 YSYEKL. CDR3 length: 14 amino acids. The CDR3 DNA follows: TGCGCCAGCAGGCGGGGGATAGGCAGCCACGAGCAGTACTTC. Translating gives CASRRGIGSHEQYF.

The chain uses TRBV5-6 and TRBJ1-1; TRBD1 matches at 8 bases. V lost 4 bases to trimming and J lost 7 bases; unmatched junction nucleotides: 6. CDR3 size: 13 residues. The germline V gene encodes CDR1 SGHDT and CDR2 YYEEEE. CDR3 sequence (DNA): TGTGCCAGCAGCCCCACAGGGGGGAGTGAAGCTTTCTTT. Protein sequence: CASSPTGGSEAFF.

The chain employs TRBV30 and TRBJ2-5; D uncertain. From germline, CDR1 is GTSNPN and CDR2 SVGIG (reference sequence). The CDR3 loop spans 13 amino acids. The V end was cut by 0 bases, the J end by 3 bases, with 8 bases between. The CDR3 region has the DNA TGTGCCTGGAGTGTATGGCTCAAAGAGACCCAGTACTTC. This codes for CAWSVWLKETQYF.

This rearrangement joins TRBV30 to TRBJ1-3, with TRBD1 identical over 7 bases. J was trimmed by 3 bases and V by 5 bases; bases with no gene match: 1. The CDR3 spans 12 residues. Germline CDR1 is GTSNPN and CDR2 is SVGIG (reference sequence). CDR3 nucleotide sequence: TGTGCCTGGGACAGGGATGGAAACACCATATATTTT. Amino acid sequence: CAWDRDGNTIYF.